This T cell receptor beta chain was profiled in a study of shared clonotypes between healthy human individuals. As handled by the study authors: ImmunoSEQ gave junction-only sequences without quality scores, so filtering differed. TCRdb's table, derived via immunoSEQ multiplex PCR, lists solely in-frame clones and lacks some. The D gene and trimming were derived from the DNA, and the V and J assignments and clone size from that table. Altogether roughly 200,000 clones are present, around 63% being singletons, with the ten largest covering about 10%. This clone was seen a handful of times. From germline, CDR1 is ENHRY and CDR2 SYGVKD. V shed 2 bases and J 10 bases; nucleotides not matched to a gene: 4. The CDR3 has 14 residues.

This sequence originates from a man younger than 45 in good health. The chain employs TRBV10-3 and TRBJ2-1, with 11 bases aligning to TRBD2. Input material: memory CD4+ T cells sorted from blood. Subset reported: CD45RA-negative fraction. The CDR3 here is CAISEETSGNEQFF. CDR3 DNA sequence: TGTGCCATCAGTGAGGAGACTAGCGGGAACGAGCAGTTCTTC.